This T cell receptor (beta chain) came from a study of T cell clones after liver transplantation. Study in general: TCRbeta sequencing after a pre-transplant mixed lymphocyte reaction identified graft-donor-reactive clones, later tracked in post-transplant blood. The study, taken as a whole, reports: These preliminary findings come from unstandardized post-transplant sampling times.

CDR3 length: 12 residues. Germline CDR1 and CDR2: SQVTM and ANQGSEA. Trimming stripped 3 bases from V and 6 bases from J, with 11 bases between. A note on this clone: Its antigen is unknown.

TCRdb's table, derived via immunoSEQ multiplex PCR, lists solely in-frame clones and lacks some. Here the sample spans about 74,000 clones, under 90% being singletons. The sequencing used CD4+ T cells from blood, collected before liver transplant. The chain carries TRBV29-1 and TRBJ1-2; the D gene is possibly TRBD1 (5 bases). The TCR originated in a human donor who received a liver transplant. The CDR3 DNA reads TGCAGCGTTGACAGGGTAAAGGATGGCTACACCTTC. It yields the protein CSVDRVKDGYTF. The whole variable domain, remainder taken from reference TRBV29-1 and TRBJ1-2, is SAVISQKPSRDICQRGTSLTIQCQVDSQVTMMFWYRQQPGQSLTLIATANQGSEATYESGFVIDKFPISRPNLTFSTLTVSNMSPEDSSIYLCSVDRVKDGYTFGSGTRLTVV.